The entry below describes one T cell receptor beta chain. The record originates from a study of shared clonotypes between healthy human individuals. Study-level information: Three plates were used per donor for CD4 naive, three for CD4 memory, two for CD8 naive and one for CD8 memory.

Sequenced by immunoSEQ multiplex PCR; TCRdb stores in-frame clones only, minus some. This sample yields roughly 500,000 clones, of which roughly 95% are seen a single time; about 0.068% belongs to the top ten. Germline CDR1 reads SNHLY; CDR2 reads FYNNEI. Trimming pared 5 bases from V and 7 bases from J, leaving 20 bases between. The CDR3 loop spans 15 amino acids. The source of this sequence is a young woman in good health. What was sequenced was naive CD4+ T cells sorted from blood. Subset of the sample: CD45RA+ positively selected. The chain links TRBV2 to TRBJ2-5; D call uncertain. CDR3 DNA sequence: TGTGCCAGCAGTCGCGGTGTTACTCTCGCTGGGACCCAGTACTTC. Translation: CASSRGVTLAGTQYF.